Presented here are 2 T cell receptor beta chains from one specimen sequenced in a study of blood T cell repertoires in COVID-19 (dated by TCRdb to between 2020 and 2021). Libraries were made using the immunoSEQ multiplex PCR assay. As stored in TCRdb, this immuneACCESS dataset retains in-frame rearrangements with V and J assigned. A fraction of the clones does not appear; measured against another copy, unresolved V genes explain less than half of the discrepancy, and the remainder lacks a known reason. The sample table holds 250,000 to 300,000 clones, of which approximately 90% were seen once. Of the sample, 6.3% falls within the top ten clones. The sequencing sample was made of peripheral blood. These receptors were taken from a woman between 50 and 59 years old with COVID-19, enrolled during active disease.

V is TRBV29-1 and J is TRBJ1-1; TRBD1 is a possible D gene (5 bases). The CDR3 has 15 amino acids. V gave up 4 bases and J gave up 1 base, with 16 bases separating them. The germline V gene has CDR1 SQVTM and CDR2 ANQGSEA. In DNA, the CDR3 is TGCAGCGTTGTTCCAGGGAAACACCGGAACACTGAAGCTTTCTTT. It yields the protein CSVVPGKHRNTEAFF.

The chain is built from TRBV6-2 or TRBV6-3 and TRBJ2-7; 7 bases map to TRBD2. V was clipped by 5 bases and J by 3 bases; unmatched bases: 10. The CDR3 runs 15 residues. CDR1 and CDR2 (germline): MNHEY, SVGEGT. The CDR3 nucleotides read TGTGCCAGCAGTCCCTCTGGGCGGGGGAACTACGAGCAGTACTTC. It encodes CASSPSGRGNYEQYF.